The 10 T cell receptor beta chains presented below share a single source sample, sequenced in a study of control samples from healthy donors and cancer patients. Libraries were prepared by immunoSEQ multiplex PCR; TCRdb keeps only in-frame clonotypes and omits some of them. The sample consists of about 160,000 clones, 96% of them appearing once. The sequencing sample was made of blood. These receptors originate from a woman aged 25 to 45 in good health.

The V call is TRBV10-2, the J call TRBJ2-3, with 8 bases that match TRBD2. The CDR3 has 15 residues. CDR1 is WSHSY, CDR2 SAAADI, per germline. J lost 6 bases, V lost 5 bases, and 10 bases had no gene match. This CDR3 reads CASSQVSGAGDTQYF. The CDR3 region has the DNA TGCGCCAGCAGTCAAGTTAGCGGGGCAGGGGATACGCAGTATTTT.

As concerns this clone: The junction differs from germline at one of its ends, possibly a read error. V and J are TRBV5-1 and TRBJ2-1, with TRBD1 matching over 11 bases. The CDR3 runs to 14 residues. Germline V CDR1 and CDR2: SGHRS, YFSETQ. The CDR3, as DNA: TGCGCCAGCAGCTTGGAACCGGGACAGGGGGAGCTGTTCTTC. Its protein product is CASSLEPGQGELFF.

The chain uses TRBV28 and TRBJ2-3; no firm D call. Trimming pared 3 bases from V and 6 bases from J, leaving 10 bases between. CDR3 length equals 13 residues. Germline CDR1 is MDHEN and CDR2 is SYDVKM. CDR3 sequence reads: CASSLQILDTQYF. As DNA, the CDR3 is TGTGCCAGCAGTTTGCAGATTTTGGATACGCAGTATTTT.

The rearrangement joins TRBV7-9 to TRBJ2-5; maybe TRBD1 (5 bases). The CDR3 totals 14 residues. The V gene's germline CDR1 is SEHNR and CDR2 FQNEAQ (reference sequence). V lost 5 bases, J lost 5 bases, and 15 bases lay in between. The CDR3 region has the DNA TGTGCCAGCAGCCCGGACATTTTCTCGGAGACCCAGTACTTC. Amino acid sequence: CASSPDIFSETQYF.

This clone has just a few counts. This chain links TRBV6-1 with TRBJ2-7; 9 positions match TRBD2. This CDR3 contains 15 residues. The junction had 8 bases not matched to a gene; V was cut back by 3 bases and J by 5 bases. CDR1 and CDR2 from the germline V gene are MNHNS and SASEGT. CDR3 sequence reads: CASSDEAGGRDEQYF. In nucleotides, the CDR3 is TGTGCCAGCAGTGATGAAGCGGGAGGTCGGGACGAGCAGTACTTC.

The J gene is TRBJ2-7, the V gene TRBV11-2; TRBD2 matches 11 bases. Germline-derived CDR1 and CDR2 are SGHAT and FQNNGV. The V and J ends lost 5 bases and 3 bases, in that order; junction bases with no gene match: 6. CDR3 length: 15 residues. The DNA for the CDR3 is TGTGCCAGCAGCCCGGGACTAGCGGTAGGCTACGAGCAGTACTTC. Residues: CASSPGLAVGYEQYF.

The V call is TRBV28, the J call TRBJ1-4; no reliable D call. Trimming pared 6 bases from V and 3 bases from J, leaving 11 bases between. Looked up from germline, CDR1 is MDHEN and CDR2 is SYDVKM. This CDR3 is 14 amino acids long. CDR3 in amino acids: CASSYQSANEKLFF. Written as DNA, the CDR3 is TGTGCCAGCAGCTATCAGTCAGCTAATGAAAAACTGTTTTTT.

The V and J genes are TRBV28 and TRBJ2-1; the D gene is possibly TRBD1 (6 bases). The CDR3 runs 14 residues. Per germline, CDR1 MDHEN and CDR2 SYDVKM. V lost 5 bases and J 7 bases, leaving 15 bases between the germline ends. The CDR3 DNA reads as TGTGCCAGCAGTCCTCTGGGACAAAAGAATGAGCAGTTCTTC. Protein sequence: CASSPLGQKNEQFF. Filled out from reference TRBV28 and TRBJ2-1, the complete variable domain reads DVKVTQSSRYLVKRTGEKVFLECVQDMDHENMFWYRQDPGLGLRLIYFSYDVKMKEKGDIPEGYSVSREKKERFSLILESASTNQTSMYLCASSPLGQKNEQFFGPGTRLTVL.

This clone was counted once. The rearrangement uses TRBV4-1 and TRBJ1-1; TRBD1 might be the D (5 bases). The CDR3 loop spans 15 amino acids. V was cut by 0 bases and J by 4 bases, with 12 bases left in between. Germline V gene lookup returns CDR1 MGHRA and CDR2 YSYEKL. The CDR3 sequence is CASSQEDGAFTEAFF. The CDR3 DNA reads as TGCGCCAGCAGCCAAGAGGATGGGGCCTTCACTGAAGCTTTCTTT.

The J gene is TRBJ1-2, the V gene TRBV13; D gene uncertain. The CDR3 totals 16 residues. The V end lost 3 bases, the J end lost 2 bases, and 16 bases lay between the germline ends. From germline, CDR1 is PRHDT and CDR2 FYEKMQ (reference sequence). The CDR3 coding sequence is TGTGCCAGCAGCTTGCTTGCTGGAGGCAGCAACTATGGCTACACCTTC. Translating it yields CASSLLAGGSNYGYTF.